This TCR beta chain emerged from a study of vaccination effects on CD4 cells after COVID-19. Study-level information: The median interval between the second dose and post-vaccine sampling was 72 days. Points from the study as a whole: A shortage of convalescent patients and an absence of early post-infection timepoints characterized the study.

Comments on this clone: Its cognate antigen is unknown.

Antigen-specific CD4+ T cells were expanded with viral peptide pools in the ViraFEST assay before sequencing. It was after roughly 11 days of culture that CD4+ T cells were isolated. Subjects were given two BNT162b2 or mRNA-1273 vaccine doses. The assay was immunoSEQ multiplex PCR, and TCRdb's table has in-frame clones only and misses some. The sample shows tens of thousands of clones, more than 75% of them seen only once. Germline loops: CDR1 SGHDT, CDR2 YYEEEE. CDR3 size: 16 residues. Trimming took 4 bases from V and 7 from J, leaving 23 bases between them. This receptor was identified in a human donor who received a COVID-19 vaccine. Some clones in this sample may be carry-over from other donors' samples. J is TRBJ2-5 and V is TRBV5-6; possible D gene TRBD2, 5 bases. Specimen: CD4+ T cells from PBMCs cultured with HCoV-NL63 spike peptides, collected after COVID-19 vaccination. The CDR3 reads CASSEIGRAQRGTQYF. The DNA of the CDR3 is TGTGCCAGCAGCGAGATCGGGCGGGCCCAACGGGGGACCCAGTACTTC.